The 17 T cell receptor beta chains in this list originate from one sample, sequenced in a study of CD8+ T cells in alopecia areata listed by TCRdb under 2018. The method behind the library was the immunoSEQ multiplex PCR assay. To provide template for TCR sequencing, every sample had RNA extracted and reverse transcribed into cDNA. In its TCRdb copy, this immuneACCESS table keeps in-frame sequences only and misses some clones. Where compared with another copy, unresolved V genes explain less than half of these, and the others have no known cause. This sample gives 150,000 to 200,000 clones in total; around 60% of them show up just once. Approximately 1.2% of the sample is taken by the ten largest. The treatment or condition tag for this specimen amounts to: oral pan-JAK inhibitor, 5-10 mg twice daily. Sample: CD4+ T cells sorted from blood, taken at roughly week 49, from a patient treated with tofacitinib. The receptors were gathered from a human donor with alopecia areata.

This clone was detected only a few times. V is TRBV4-3 and J is TRBJ2-7; D uncertain. Per germline, CDR1 LGHNA and CDR2 YSLEER. The V and J ends lost 1 base and 0 bases respectively, with 10 bases between them. The CDR3 is made up of 15 amino acids. The CDR3 DNA sequence: TGCGCCAGCAGCCAAGGCGCGGAGTACTCCTACGAGCAGTACTTC. Translating gives CASSQGAEYSYEQYF.

Written as DNA, the CDR3 is TGTGCCTGGGGGACAGCCTATGGCTACACCTTC. It translates to CAWGTAYGYTF. The chain carries TRBV30 and TRBJ1-2; 7 nucleotides match TRBD1. V was pared by 5 bases and J by 4 bases, with 1 base of the junction left unmatched. The CDR3 contains 11 residues. Germline CDR1 reads GTSNPN; CDR2 reads SVGIG (reference sequence).

This clone has a handful of counts. V gene TRBV5-6 combines with J gene TRBJ2-7, with 7 bases matching TRBD1. There are 14 residues in the CDR3. Trimming at V came to 5 bases and at J to 4 bases, leaving 9 bases not matched to a gene. Germline V gene sequence: CDR1 SGHDT, CDR2 YYEEEE. CDR3 DNA sequence: TGTGCCAGCAGTAATACAGGGGAGATTTACGAGCAGTACTTC. This encodes CASSNTGEIYEQYF.

The chain recombines TRBV5-6 with TRBJ2-3; tentative D call: TRBD1 (6 bases). CDR1 SGHDT and CDR2 YYEEEE come from the germline V gene. CDR3 size: 15 residues. With 9 bases removed from V and 0 bases from J, the gap between germline ends came to 17 bases. The CDR3 protein is CAINNREISTDTQYF. The CDR3 DNA reads TGTGCCATCAACAACAGGGAGATTAGCACAGATACGCAGTATTTT.

The chain uses TRBV30 and TRBJ2-7, with a possible D match to TRBD1 (6 bases). This CDR3 comprises 13 residues. Germline V gene lookup returns CDR1 GTSNPN and CDR2 SVGIG (reference sequence). With 0 bases removed from V and 6 bases from J, the gap between germline ends came to 12 bases. The CDR3 coding sequence is TGTGCCTGGAGTGTCAGGGGCCTGAGCGAGCAGTACTTC. Its translation is CAWSVRGLSEQYF.

This clone showed up just a few times. V gene TRBV10-1 combines with J gene TRBJ2-7; the match to TRBD1 covers 9 bases. V was pared by 0 bases and J by 8 bases, with 8 bases of the junction left unmatched. Germline V gene data show CDR1 as WNHNN and CDR2 as SYGVQD (reference sequence). This CDR3 has 15 residues. Here the CDR3 reads CASSESGTGLRKQYF. The CDR3 DNA follows: TGCGCCAGCAGTGAGTCCGGGACAGGGCTTAGGAAGCAGTACTTC.

The chain carries TRBV7-2 and TRBJ1-5, with a possible D match to TRBD1 (5 bases). The CDR3 has 15 residues. Trimming took 1 base from V and 2 from J, leaving 9 bases between them. The V gene's germline CDR1 is SGHTA and CDR2 FQGNSA. The CDR3 DNA is TGTGCCAGCAGCTTAGGGTGGGGCGGCAATCAGCCCCAGCATTTT. Its translation: CASSLGWGGNQPQHF.

This clone has at least ten counts. The rearrangement uses TRBV2 and TRBJ1-1; D possibly corresponds to TRBD1 (6 bases). This CDR3 is 15 amino acids long. Trimming took 3 bases from V and 2 from J, leaving 13 bases between them. The germline V gene encodes CDR1 SNHLY and CDR2 FYNNEI. The DNA of the CDR3 is TGTGCCAGCAGTGATGGGACAAGATCTAACACTGAAGCTTTCTTT. The encoded protein is CASSDGTRSNTEAFF.

Only a few counts were recorded for this clone. The chain's CDR3 is CASSGPGGRSASNYGYTF. CDR3 nucleotide sequence: TGTGCCAGCAGCGGGCCAGGGGGCCGGAGCGCATCTAACTATGGCTACACCTTC. The chain recombines TRBV7-2 with TRBJ1-2; 8 positions match TRBD1. Per germline, CDR1 SGHTA and CDR2 FQGNSA. The length of the CDR3 is 18 residues. The V and J ends lost 5 bases and 0 bases, in that order; junction bases with no gene match: 14.

V is TRBV11-2 and J is TRBJ1-6, with TRBD1 as a possible D gene (6 bases). The CDR3 sequence is 15 residues long. CDR1 SGHAT and CDR2 FQNNGV come from the germline V gene. V lost 2 bases and J lost 4, with 9 bases in between. The CDR3 DNA reads as TGTGCCAGCAGCTTACCCAGGGGATATAATTCACCCCTCCACTTT. Residues: CASSLPRGYNSPLHF.

The V gene is TRBV20-1, the J gene TRBJ2-5, with D hard to call. CDR1 and CDR2 (germline): DFQATT, SNEGSKA (reference sequence). V lost 8 bases and J 5 bases, leaving 9 bases between the germline ends. The CDR3 is 10 amino acids. This chain's CDR3 is CSRIRETQYF. Written as DNA, the CDR3 is TGCAGTCGAATTCGGGAGACCCAGTACTTC.

The chain carries TRBV30 and TRBJ1-1; D remains unclear. Deletions cut 4 bases from V and 3 bases from J, with 12 bases between. From germline, CDR1 is GTSNPN and CDR2 SVGIG (reference sequence). This CDR3 has 13 residues. The CDR3 nucleotides read TGTGCCTGGAATTCGGGCGGATACACTGAAGCTTTCTTT. Translation gives CAWNSGGYTEAFF.

This clone came up once. This rearrangement joins TRBV7-7 to TRBJ2-2, with D tentatively TRBD1 (5 bases). This CDR3 has 15 residues. The germline gives CDR1 SSHAT, CDR2 FNYEAQ (reference sequence). V was pared by 2 bases and J by 0 bases, with 7 bases between. CDR3 in amino acids: CASSLQGPNTGELFF. CDR3 DNA sequence: TGTGCCAGCAGCTTACAGGGCCCGAACACCGGGGAGCTGTTTTTT.

The chain has TRBV30 and TRBJ2-3, with D unclear. The V and J ends lost 2 bases and 1 base respectively, with 13 bases between them. The germline V gene has CDR1 GTSNPN and CDR2 SVGIG (reference sequence). The CDR3 is 15 amino acids. The CDR3 sequence is CAWSRVGLGTDTQYF. In nucleotides, the CDR3 is TGTGCCTGGAGTCGAGTGGGGTTAGGCACAGATACGCAGTATTTT.

This clone was picked up a small number of times. The chain links TRBV4-1 to TRBJ2-3; 8 nucleotides line up with TRBD2. CDR1 is MGHRA, CDR2 YSYEKL, per germline. V shed 2 bases and J 0 bases; nucleotides not matched to a gene: 10. This CDR3 is 18 amino acids long. CDR3 region: CASSQSFSGGASTDTQYF. The CDR3 DNA reads as TGCGCCAGCAGCCAATCATTCAGCGGGGGTGCTAGCACAGATACGCAGTATTTT.

Note on this clone: The junction differs from germline at one of its ends, possibly a read error. V gene TRBV6-5 combines with J gene TRBJ1-2; 10 bases line up with TRBD1. The CDR3 runs to 14 residues. Germline V gene data show CDR1 as MNHEY and CDR2 as SVGAGI. CDR3 amino acids: CSSSATGGGYGYTF. In DNA form, the CDR3 reads TGTTCCAGCAGTGCGACAGGGGGCGGGTATGGCTACACCTTC.

The chain links TRBV9 to TRBJ1-2, with D uncertain. The V end lost 2 bases, the J end lost 4 bases, and 9 bases lay between the germline ends. Germline V CDR1 and CDR2: SGDLS, YYNGEE. This CDR3 has 13 residues. CDR3 DNA: TGTGCCAGCAGCGTTGGGGTGTTCTATGGCTACACCTTC. Protein product: CASSVGVFYGYTF.